The T cell receptor (beta chain) described here comes from a study of cytomegalovirus exposure and HLA in healthy donors. General study points: Accurate prediction of most subjects' HLA-A and HLA-B alleles from TCR beta sequences was reported.

About this clone: Its antigen is as yet unknown.

The PCR contained 60 Vbeta and 13 Jbeta primers. Generated by immunoSEQ multiplex PCR, the TCRdb table keeps only in-frame clones and is missing some. This table lists 150,000 to 200,000 clones. The TCR comes from a woman aged 55 to 70 in good health and CMV-seronegative. Sequencing used PBMCs.

The CDR3 is CASSGGQNTGELFF. DNA for the CDR3: TGCGCCAGCAGCGGCGGACAAAACACCGGGGAGCTGTTTTTT. This chain uses TRBV4-3 with TRBJ2-2; tentative D call: TRBD1 (5 bases). The V gene lost 5 bases and the J gene lost 2 bases, with 9 bases spanning the gap. The CDR3 runs 14 residues. CDR1 is LGHNA and CDR2 is YSLEER in the germline V gene.